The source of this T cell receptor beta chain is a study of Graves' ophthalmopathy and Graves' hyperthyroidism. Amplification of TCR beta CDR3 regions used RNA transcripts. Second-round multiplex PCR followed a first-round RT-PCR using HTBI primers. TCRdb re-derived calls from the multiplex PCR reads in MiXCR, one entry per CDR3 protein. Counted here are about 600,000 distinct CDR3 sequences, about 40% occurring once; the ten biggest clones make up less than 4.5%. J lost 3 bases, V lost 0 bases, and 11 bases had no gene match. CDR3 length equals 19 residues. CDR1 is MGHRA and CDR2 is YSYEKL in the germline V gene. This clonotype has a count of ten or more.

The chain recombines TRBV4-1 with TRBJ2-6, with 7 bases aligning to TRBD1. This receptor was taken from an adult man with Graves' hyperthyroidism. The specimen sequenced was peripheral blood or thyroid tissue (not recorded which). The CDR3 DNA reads TGCGCCAGCAGCCAAGATCCTTCGGTAGGGGGCAGTGGGGCCAACGTCCTGACTTTC. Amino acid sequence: CASSQDPSVGGSGANVLTF.